A single sample gave rise to the 13 T cell receptor beta chains below, sequenced in a study of T cell responses to AZD1222 COVID-19 vaccine. The repertoire was sequenced with immunoSEQ multiplex PCR; TCRdb's copy has only in-frame clones and lacks some. The repertoire holds approximately 150,000 clones, with around 90% as singletons. The material was peripheral blood, obtained on day 0 of AZD1222 vaccination. The source is an adult in good health.

The chain uses TRBV12-5 and TRBJ1-5, with TRBD1 as a possible D gene (5 bases). The germline V and J ends were trimmed by 1 base and 3 bases, with 10 bases remaining between them. From germline, CDR1 is LGHNT and CDR2 FRNRAP. The CDR3 extends over 15 amino acids. The CDR3 bases are TGTGCTAGTGGTTTGGGAGACAGCCTCAATCAGCCCCAGCATTTT. Residues: CASGLGDSLNQPQHF.

The rearrangement links TRBV4-1 to TRBJ2-7; D unclear. From germline, CDR1 is MGHRA and CDR2 YSYEKL. The CDR3 length is 19 residues. The V end was cut by 2 bases, the J end by 3 bases, with 26 bases between. CDR3 nucleotide sequence: TGCGCCAGCAGCCAATCCAAAGGAGACATCGGCGGTTCCTTCTACGAGCAGTACTTC. As protein: CASSQSKGDIGGSFYEQYF.

The chain is built from TRBV27 and TRBJ1-2; 11 bases are a match to TRBD1. Germline V gene sequence: CDR1 MNHEY, CDR2 SMNVEV (reference sequence). The CDR3 sequence is 14 residues long. J gave up 6 bases and V 4 bases, and 4 bases lay outside the gene matches. This chain's CDR3 is CASSSPGQGDGYTF. The CDR3 coding sequence is TGTGCCAGCAGTTCCCCGGGACAGGGGGATGGCTACACCTTC.

The chain links TRBV6-5 to TRBJ2-7; D remains ambiguous. The CDR3 has 14 amino acids. V was shortened by 2 bases and J by 0 bases, with 8 bases between the two germline ends. CDR1 is MNHEY, CDR2 SVGAGI, per germline. The DNA for the CDR3 is TGTGCCAGCAGTTACGACCCCAGCTCCTACGAGCAGTACTTC. This translates into CASSYDPSSYEQYF.

This chain uses TRBV18 with TRBJ2-6, with 11 bases that match TRBD1. J was trimmed by 0 bases and V by 3 bases; bases with no gene match: 4. Germline-derived CDR1 and CDR2 are KGHSH and LQKENI. CDR3 size: 18 residues. In DNA form, the CDR3 reads TGTGCCAGCTCACCCTTAGGGACAGGGGGCTCTGGGGCCAACGTCCTGACTTTC. Its translation: CASSPLGTGGSGANVLTF.

The chain joins TRBV5-1 to TRBJ2-7; TRBD1 matches 8 bases. V gave up 0 bases and J gave up 3 bases; unmatched junction bases: 2. The length of the CDR3 is 14 residues. Per the germline V gene, CDR1 is SGHRS and CDR2 is YFSETQ. As DNA, the CDR3 is TGCGCCAGCAGCTTGGACAGGGGGTTCTACGAGCAGTACTTC. Amino acid sequence: CASSLDRGFYEQYF. The full variable domain, with the rest looked up from reference TRBV5-1 and TRBJ2-7, is KAGVTQTPRYLIKTRGQQVTLSCSPISGHRSVSWYQQTPGQGLQFLFEYFSETQRNKGNFPGRFSGRQFSNSRSEMNVSTLELGDSALYLCASSLDRGFYEQYFGPGTRLTVT.

This sequence joins TRBV9 and TRBJ2-7; 7 bases map to TRBD2. CDR1 is SGDLS and CDR2 is YYNGEE in the germline V gene. CDR3 length: 15 residues. J lost 5 bases, V lost 4 bases, and 12 bases had no gene match. The chain's CDR3 is CASSPQAGANHEQYF. As DNA, the CDR3 is TGTGCCAGCAGCCCCCAGGCGGGAGCAAACCACGAGCAGTACTTC.

J is TRBJ1-6 and V is TRBV7-9, with D perhaps TRBD1 (6 bases). Between the trimmed V and J ends, which lost 5 bases and 10 bases, there was a span of 24 bases. This CDR3 contains 17 residues. CDR1 is SEHNR and CDR2 is FQNEAQ in the germline V gene (reference sequence). DNA of the CDR3: TGTGCCAGCAGCCCTATGAGACAGGTCGCCGGGGCCTCACCCCTCCACTTT. Protein: CASSPMRQVAGASPLHF.

The chain links TRBV5-4 to TRBJ2-3, with TRBD1 as a possible D gene (6 bases). Germline CDR1 and CDR2: SGHNT and YYREEE (reference sequence). The V end was cut by 4 bases, the J end by 3 bases, with 18 bases between. There are 16 residues in the CDR3. The CDR3 region is CASSPTRQEPTDTQYF. CDR3 nucleotide sequence: TGTGCCAGCAGCCCAACTAGACAGGAACCGACAGATACGCAGTATTTT.

This chain connects TRBV5-4 to TRBJ2-3, with D tentatively TRBD2 (6 bases). Germline V lookup: CDR1 SGHNT, CDR2 YYREEE (reference sequence). Between the trimmed V and J ends, which lost 2 bases and 6 bases, there was a span of 13 bases. The CDR3 loop spans 14 amino acids. CDR3 DNA: TGTGCCAGCAGCTTTCGACTAGAGTGGGATACGCAGTATTTT. Protein: CASSFRLEWDTQYF.

The chain recombines TRBV9 with TRBJ2-3, with TRBD1 matching over 12 bases. The CDR3 is made up of 18 amino acids. Trimming took 2 bases from V and 7 from J; bases not matched to a gene: 14. Germline values: CDR1 SGDLS, CDR2 YYNGEE. The CDR3: CASSVPRDRGPLMNTQYF. CDR3 sequence (DNA): TGTGCCAGCAGCGTCCCTAGGGACAGGGGGCCCTTGATGAATACGCAGTATTTT.

The chain combines TRBV15 with TRBJ1-5; D uncertain. The germline gives CDR1 LNHNV, CDR2 YYDKDF (reference sequence). Trimming cost V 2 bases and J 2 bases, with 16 bases left between them. This CDR3 comprises 17 residues. CDR3 sequence: CATSRPSPRTGNQPQHF. CDR3 DNA: TGTGCCACCAGCAGACCCTCCCCCAGGACGGGCAATCAGCCCCAGCATTTT.

This clone came up a few times. V usage is TRBV19 and J usage is TRBJ2-7, with 9 bases matching TRBD1. Per germline, CDR1 LNHDA and CDR2 SQIVND (reference sequence). The CDR3 spans 15 residues. V dropped 7 bases and J dropped 4; count of bases not matched to a gene: 11. In DNA form, the CDR3 reads TGTGCCAGTAAGGGGCGTTGGGGACAGGGATACGAGCAGTACTTC. This gives the protein CASKGRWGQGYEQYF.